This TCR beta chain appears in the sequencing data of a study of cytomegalovirus exposure and HLA in healthy donors. Study-wide results and caveats: A few of the chains that were CMV-associated were confirmed in vitro to be specific for CMV antigens. TCR beta V- and J-gene trimming was later associated with a missense DCLRE1C variant. Associated with cytomegalovirus, according to the listing, were 150 to 200 TCR beta chains. HLA allele associations emerged for some 16,000 TCR beta sequences in a later analysis, at 0.05 false discovery rate.

Comments on this clone: The antigen remains unidentified.

In germline, CDR1 is SEHNR, CDR2 FQNEAQ (reference sequence). V dropped 5 bases and J dropped 3 bases, with 8 bases sitting between them. The length of the CDR3 is 13 residues. Primers: 60 Vbeta forward and 13 Jbeta reverse. Produced via immunoSEQ multiplex PCR; TCRdb's table is partial and in-frame only. This repertoire shows 200,000 to 250,000 clones, less than 85% found once; its top ten account for around 0.63%. This chain links TRBV7-9 with TRBJ1-3; no firm D call. The TCR originated in a man between 18 and 35 years old in good health and CMV-seronegative. Sample: PBMCs. This CDR3 reads CASSLSVGNTIYF. CDR3 DNA: TGTGCCAGCAGCCTCTCGGTTGGAAACACCATATATTTT.